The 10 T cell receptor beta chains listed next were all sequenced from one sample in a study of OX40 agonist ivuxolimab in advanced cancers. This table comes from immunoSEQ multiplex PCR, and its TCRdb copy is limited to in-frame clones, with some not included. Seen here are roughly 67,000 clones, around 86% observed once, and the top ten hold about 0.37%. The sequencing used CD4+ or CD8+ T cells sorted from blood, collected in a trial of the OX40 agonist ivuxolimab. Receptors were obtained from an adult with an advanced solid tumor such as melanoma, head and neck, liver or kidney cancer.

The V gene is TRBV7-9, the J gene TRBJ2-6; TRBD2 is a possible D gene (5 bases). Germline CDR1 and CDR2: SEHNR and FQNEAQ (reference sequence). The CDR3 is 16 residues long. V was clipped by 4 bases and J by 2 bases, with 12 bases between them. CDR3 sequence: CASSSAPGTGANVLTF. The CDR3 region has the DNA TGTGCCAGCAGCTCAGCCCCCGGGACTGGGGCCAACGTCCTGACTTTC.

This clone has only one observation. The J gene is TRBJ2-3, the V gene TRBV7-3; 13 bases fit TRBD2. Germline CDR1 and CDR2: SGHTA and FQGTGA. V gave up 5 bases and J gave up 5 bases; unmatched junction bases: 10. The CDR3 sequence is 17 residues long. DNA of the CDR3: TGTGCCAGCAGCCCCCTCTTAGGACTAGCGGGGGTAGATACGCAGTATTTT. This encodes CASSPLLGLAGVDTQYF. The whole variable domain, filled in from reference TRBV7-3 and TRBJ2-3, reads GAGVSQTPSNKVTEKGKYVELRCDPISGHTALYWYRQSLGQGPEFLIYFQGTGAADDSGLPNDRFFAVRPEGSVSTLKIQRTERGDSAVYLCASSPLLGLAGVDTQYFGPGTRLTVL.

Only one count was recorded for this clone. The chain's CDR3 is CAWNRDRGEKLFF. The CDR3 coding sequence is TGTGCCTGGAACCGGGACAGAGGGGAAAAACTGTTTTTT. The rearrangement joins TRBV30 to TRBJ1-4; 7 nucleotides line up with TRBD1. The CDR3 runs to 13 residues. Per germline, CDR1 GTSNPN and CDR2 SVGIG (reference sequence). V was pared by 4 bases and J by 8 bases, with 7 bases of the junction left unmatched.

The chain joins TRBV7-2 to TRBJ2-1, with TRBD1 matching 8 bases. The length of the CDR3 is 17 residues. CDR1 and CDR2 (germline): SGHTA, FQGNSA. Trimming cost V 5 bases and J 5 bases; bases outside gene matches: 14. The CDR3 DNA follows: TGTGCCAGCAGCGGAATACGAGACAGGGGCGTCCACAATGAGCAGTTCTTC. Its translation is CASSGIRDRGVHNEQFF. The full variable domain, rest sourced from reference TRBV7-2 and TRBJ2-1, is GAGVSQSPSNKVTEKGKDVELRCDPISGHTALYWYRQSLGQGLEFLIYFQGNSAPDKSGLPSDRFSAERTGGSVSTLTIQRTQQEDSAVYLCASSGIRDRGVHNEQFFGPGTRLTVL.

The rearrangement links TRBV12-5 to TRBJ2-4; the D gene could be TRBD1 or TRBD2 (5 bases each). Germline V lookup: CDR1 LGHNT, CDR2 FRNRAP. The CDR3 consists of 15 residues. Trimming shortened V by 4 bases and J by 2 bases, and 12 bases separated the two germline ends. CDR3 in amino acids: CASGSSGTSKNIQYF. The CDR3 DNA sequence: TGTGCTAGTGGTTCATCCGGGACCTCCAAAAACATTCAGTACTTC.

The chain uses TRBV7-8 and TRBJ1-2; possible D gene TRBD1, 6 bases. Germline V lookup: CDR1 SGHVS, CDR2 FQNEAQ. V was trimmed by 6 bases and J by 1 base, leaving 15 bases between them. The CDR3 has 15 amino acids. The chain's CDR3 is CASRQTGMLNYGYTF. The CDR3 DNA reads TGTGCCAGCAGACAAACAGGGATGCTTAACTATGGCTACACCTTC.

CDR3 nucleotide sequence: TGTGCCAGCAGTGACCCAGTTCTGGAGACCCAGTACTTC. This encodes CASSDPVLETQYF. The gene calls are TRBV6-1 and TRBJ2-5; D not resolved. V was trimmed by 3 bases and J by 5 bases, leaving 10 bases between them. There are 13 residues in the CDR3. Per the germline V gene, CDR1 is MNHNS and CDR2 is SASEGT.

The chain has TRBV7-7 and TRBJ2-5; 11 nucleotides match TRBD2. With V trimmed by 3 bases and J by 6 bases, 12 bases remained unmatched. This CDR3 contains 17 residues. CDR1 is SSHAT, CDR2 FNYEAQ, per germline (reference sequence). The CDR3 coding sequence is TGTGCCAGCAGCTTGGGTATTAGCGGGGGGGCCGGACAGACCCAGTACTTC. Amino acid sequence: CASSLGISGGAGQTQYF.

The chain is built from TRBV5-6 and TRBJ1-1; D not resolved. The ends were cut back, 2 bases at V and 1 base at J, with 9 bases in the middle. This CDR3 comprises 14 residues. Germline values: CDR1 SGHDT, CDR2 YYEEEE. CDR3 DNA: TGTGCCAGCAGCTTCCGGTGGGCGAACACTGAAGCTTTCTTT. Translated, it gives CASSFRWANTEAFF.

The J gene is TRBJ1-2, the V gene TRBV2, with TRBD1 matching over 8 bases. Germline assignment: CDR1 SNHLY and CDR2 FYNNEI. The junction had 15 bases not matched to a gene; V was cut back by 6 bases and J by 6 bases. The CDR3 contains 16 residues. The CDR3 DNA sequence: TGTGCCAGCAGATTAAGCCCCGGGACAGGAAAGAATGGCTACACCTTC. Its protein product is CASRLSPGTGKNGYTF.